These 4 T cell receptor beta chains were all obtained from the same sample, sequenced in a study of blood T cell repertoires in COVID-19. Assay: immunoSEQ multiplex PCR; the TCRdb copy retains only in-frame clones and omits some. The table records around 480,000 clones, about 87% of them present only once. The source material was peripheral blood. The receptor set was obtained from a woman aged 50 to 60 with COVID-19, enrolled during active disease.

The rearrangement uses TRBV5-4 and TRBJ2-1; TRBD1 agrees at 7 bases. This CDR3 region has 15 residues. J gave up 7 bases and V 0 bases, and 7 bases lay outside the gene matches. CDR1 SGHNT and CDR2 YYREEE come from the germline V gene (reference sequence). The CDR3 DNA is TGTGCCAGCAGCTTGGATCTTACAGGGGAGAATGAGCAGTTCTTC. As protein: CASSLDLTGENEQFF.

The J gene is TRBJ2-3, the V gene TRBV6-4; perhaps TRBD1 as D (6 bases). With 5 bases removed from V and 4 bases from J, the gap between germline ends came to 13 bases. Germline V CDR1 and CDR2: MRHNA, SNTAGT. This CDR3 contains 14 residues. The CDR3 sequence is CASSPLQGADTQYF. The CDR3 DNA reads as TGTGCCAGCAGTCCTTTACAGGGCGCAGATACGCAGTATTTT.

This rearrangement joins TRBV11-2 to TRBJ2-7; no clear D gene. In germline, CDR1 is SGHAT, CDR2 FQNNGV. Trimming shortened V by 0 bases and J by 4 bases, and 7 bases separated the two germline ends. This CDR3 contains 13 residues. The CDR3 is CASSLDPGYEQYF. The CDR3 region has the DNA TGTGCCAGCAGCTTAGACCCCGGGTACGAGCAGTACTTC. The whole variable domain, filled in from reference TRBV11-2 and TRBJ2-7, reads EAGVAQSPRYKIIEKRQSVAFWCNPISGHATLYWYQQILGQGPKLLIQFQNNGVVDDSQLPKDRFSAERLKGVDSTLKIQPAKLEDSAVYLCASSLDPGYEQYFGPGTRLTVT.

This rearrangement joins TRBV4-1 to TRBJ2-2; 7 nucleotides align to TRBD1. The trim removed 1 base at V and 0 bases at J, leaving 5 bases unmatched. CDR1 and CDR2 from the germline V gene are MGHRA and YSYEKL. CDR3 length equals 17 residues. The DNA for the CDR3 is TGCGCCAGCAGCCAAGTAGGGGGACAGCCGAACACCGGGGAGCTGTTTTTT. It is translated as CASSQVGGQPNTGELFF.